This T cell receptor beta chain originates from a study of cytomegalovirus exposure and HLA in healthy donors. The study, taken as a whole, reports: What a later analysis reportedly showed was that an Asian-associated ancestry cluster had fewer N-insertions than the approximately 700-donor mean. Specificity of a few CMV-associated chains for CMV antigens was verified in vitro. Per a prior analysis, the majority of TCR beta V segments were productive roughly 87% or roughly 30% of the time.

This CDR3 has 18 amino acids. The germline V gene has CDR1 MDHEN and CDR2 SYDVKM. The junction had 12 bases not matched to a gene; V was cut back by 8 bases and J by 0 bases. Primers: 60 Vbeta forward and 13 Jbeta reverse. Authors' data handling: It was a later analysis that counted about 80 million unique TCR beta chains, of which about 10 million were shared. Libraries were prepared by immunoSEQ multiplex PCR; TCRdb keeps only in-frame clonotypes and omits some of them. V and J calls and clone size come straight from that table; D and trimming were deduced from the DNA. The table includes 84,000 or so clones, 60% to 80% detected once. As to this clone: Its target is not known.

V gene TRBV28 combines with J gene TRBJ2-3; the match to TRBD2 covers 12 bases. This clonotype was sampled from a young man in good health and CMV-seronegative. Sequencing was done on a sample of PBMCs. CDR3 in DNA: TGTGCCAGCGGTTGGTCACCCGGGACTAGCGGGAGCACAGATACGCAGTATTTT. This codes for CASGWSPGTSGSTDTQYF.